The rows below give T cell receptor beta chains drawn from one sample of a study of blood T cell repertoires in COVID-19. Some clones are missing from TCRdb's copy, which holds only in-frame ones; the method was immunoSEQ multiplex PCR. This table holds 85,000 to 100,000 clones, about four fifths found once. The sample consisted of peripheral blood. The receptors were sampled from a woman aged 80 or over with active or convalescent COVID-19. Both conserved end residues are part of each CDR3. D genes are given only for firm matches. Some rows have no size entry. The others give once, few or many, or a class for an expanded clone.

clone_size: -
v_call: TRBV5-1
j_call: TRBJ2-5
d_call: -
cdr3_nt: TGTGCCAGCAGCTTGGATGGGGCCCAAGAGACCCAGTACTTC
cdr3_aa: CASSLDGAQETQYF

clone_size: -
v_call: TRBV2
j_call: TRBJ2-7
d_call: -
cdr3_nt: TGTGCCAGCCATCATGGAGGTTCCTACGAGCAGTACTTC
cdr3_aa: CASHHGGSYEQYF

clone_size: -
v_call: TRBV19
j_call: TRBJ2-2
d_call: TRBD2
cdr3_nt: TGTGCCAGTAGATTAGCGGGAAGAAAAGGGGCCGGGGAGCTGTTTTTT
cdr3_aa: CASRLAGRKGAGELFF

clone_size: few
v_call: TRBV5-1
j_call: TRBJ2-5
d_call: TRBD1
cdr3_nt: TGCGCCAGCAGCTTGATGGGACAGGGGAACCAAGAGACCCAGTACTTC
cdr3_aa: CASSLMGQGNQETQYF

clone_size: -
v_call: TRBV2
j_call: TRBJ1-4
d_call: -
cdr3_nt: TGTGCCAGCAGTGTGGGCAGGCTTGATGAAAAACTGTTTTTT
cdr3_aa: CASSVGRLDEKLFF

clone_size: -
v_call: TRBV29-1
j_call: TRBJ2-5
d_call: TRBD1
cdr3_nt: TGCAGCGTGGGCCGGGACAGGGGTGAGACCCAGTACTTC
cdr3_aa: CSVGRDRGETQYF

clone_size: -
v_call: TRBV28
j_call: TRBJ2-7
d_call: -
cdr3_nt: TGTGCCAGCAGTCCCCCCCTTGCACTAGCCTACGAGCAGTACTTC
cdr3_aa: CASSPPLALAYEQYF

clone_size: -
v_call: TRBV27
j_call: TRBJ1-1
d_call: -
cdr3_nt: TGTGCCAGCAGTTTATTGGCTTCGGGGGGCGGGGGGTTAGCAGCTTTCTTT
cdr3_aa: CASSLLASGGGGLAAFF

clone_size: -
v_call: TRBV3-1/TRBV3-2
j_call: TRBJ1-6
d_call: -
cdr3_nt: TGTGCCAGCAGCCAAGATTGGGCAGGGTCACCCCTCCACTTT
cdr3_aa: CASSQDWAGSPLHF

clone_size: -
v_call: TRBV7-8
j_call: TRBJ2-1
d_call: -
cdr3_nt: TGTGCCAGCAGCGCCGGGGCGGGGACCATCAATGAGCAGTTCTTC
cdr3_aa: CASSAGAGTINEQFF

clone_size: -
v_call: TRBV5-6
j_call: TRBJ1-2
d_call: -
cdr3_nt: TGTGCCAGCAGCTTGGCTGAGACAGTTCCCAACTATGGCTACACCTTC
cdr3_aa: CASSLAETVPNYGYTF

clone_size: -
v_call: TRBV7-9
j_call: TRBJ1-5
d_call: -
cdr3_nt: TGTGCCAGCAGTTTCTCCGGGGGGGATCAGCCCCAGCATTTT
cdr3_aa: CASSFSGGDQPQHF